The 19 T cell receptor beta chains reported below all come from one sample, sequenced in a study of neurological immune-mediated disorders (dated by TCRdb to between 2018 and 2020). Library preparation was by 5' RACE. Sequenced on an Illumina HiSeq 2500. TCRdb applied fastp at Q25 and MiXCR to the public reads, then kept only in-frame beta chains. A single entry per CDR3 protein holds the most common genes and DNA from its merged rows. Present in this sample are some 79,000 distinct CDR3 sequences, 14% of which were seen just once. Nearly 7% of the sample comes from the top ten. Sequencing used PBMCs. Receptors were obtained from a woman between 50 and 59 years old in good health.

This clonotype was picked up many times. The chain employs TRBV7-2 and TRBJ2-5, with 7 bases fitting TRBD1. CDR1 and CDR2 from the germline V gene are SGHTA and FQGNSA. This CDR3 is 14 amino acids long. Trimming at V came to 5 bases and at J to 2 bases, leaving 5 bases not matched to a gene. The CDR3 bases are TGTGCCAGCAGCCATAGGGACAGACAAGAGACCCAGTACTTC. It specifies CASSHRDRQETQYF.

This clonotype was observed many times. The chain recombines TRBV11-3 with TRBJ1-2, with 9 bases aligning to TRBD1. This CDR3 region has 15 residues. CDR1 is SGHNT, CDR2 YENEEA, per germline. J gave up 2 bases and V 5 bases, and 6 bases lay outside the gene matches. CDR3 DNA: TGTGCCAGCAGCACGGGACAGGGATTCAACTATGGCTACACCTTC. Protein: CASSTGQGFNYGYTF.

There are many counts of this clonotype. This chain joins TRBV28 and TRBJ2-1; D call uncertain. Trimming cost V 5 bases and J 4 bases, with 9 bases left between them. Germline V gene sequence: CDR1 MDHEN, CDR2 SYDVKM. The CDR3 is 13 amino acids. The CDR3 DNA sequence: TGTGCCAGCAGTCCTACCCCATACAATGAGCAGTTCTTC. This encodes CASSPTPYNEQFF.

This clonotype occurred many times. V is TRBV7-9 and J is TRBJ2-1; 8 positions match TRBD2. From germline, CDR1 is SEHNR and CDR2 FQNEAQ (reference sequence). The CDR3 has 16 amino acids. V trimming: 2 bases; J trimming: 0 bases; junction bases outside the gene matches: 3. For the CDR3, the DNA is TGTGCCAGCAGCTTATTCGCGGGAGGCTCCTACAATGAGCAGTTCTTC. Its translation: CASSLFAGGSYNEQFF. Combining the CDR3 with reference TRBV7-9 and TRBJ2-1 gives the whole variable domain DTGVSQNPRHKITKRGQNVTFRCDPISEHNRLYWYRQTLGQGPEFLTYFQNEAQLEKSRLLSDRFSAERPKGSFSTLEIQRTEQGDSAMYLCASSLFAGGSYNEQFFGPGTRLTVL.

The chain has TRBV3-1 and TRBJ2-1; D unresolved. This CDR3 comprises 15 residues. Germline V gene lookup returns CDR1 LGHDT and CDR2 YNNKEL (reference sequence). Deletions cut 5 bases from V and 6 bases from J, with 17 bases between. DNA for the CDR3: TGTGCCAGCAGCAGAGGAGTTGACACGAGCAATGAGCAGTTCTTC. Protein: CASSRGVDTSNEQFF.

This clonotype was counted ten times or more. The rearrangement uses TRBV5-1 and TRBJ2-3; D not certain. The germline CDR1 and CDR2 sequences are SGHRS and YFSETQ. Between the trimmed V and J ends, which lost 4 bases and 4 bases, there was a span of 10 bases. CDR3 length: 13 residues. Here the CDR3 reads CASSPGSADTQYF. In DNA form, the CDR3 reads TGCGCCAGCAGCCCCGGGTCCGCAGATACGCAGTATTTT. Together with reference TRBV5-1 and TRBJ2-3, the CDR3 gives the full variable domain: KAGVTQTPRYLIKTRGQQVTLSCSPISGHRSVSWYQQTPGQGLQFLFEYFSETQRNKGNFPGRFSGRQFSNSRSEMNVSTLELGDSALYLCASSPGSADTQYFGPGTRLTVL.

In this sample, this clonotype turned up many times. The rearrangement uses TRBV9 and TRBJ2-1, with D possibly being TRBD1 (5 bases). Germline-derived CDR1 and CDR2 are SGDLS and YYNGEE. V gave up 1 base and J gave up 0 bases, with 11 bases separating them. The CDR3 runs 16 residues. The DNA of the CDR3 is TGTGCCAGCAGCGTACTGGGGCTTAGCTCCTACAATGAGCAGTTCTTC. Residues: CASSVLGLSSYNEQFF. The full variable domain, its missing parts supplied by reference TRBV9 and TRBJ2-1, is DSGVTQTPKHLITATGQRVTLRCSPRSGDLSVYWYQQSLDQGLQFLIQYYNGEERAKGNILERFSAQQFPDLHSELNLSSLELGDSALYFCASSVLGLSSYNEQFFGPGTRLTVL.

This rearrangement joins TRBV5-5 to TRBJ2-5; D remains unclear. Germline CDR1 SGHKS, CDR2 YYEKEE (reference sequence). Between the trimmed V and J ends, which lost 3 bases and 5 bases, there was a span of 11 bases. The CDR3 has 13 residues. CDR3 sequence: CASSSAGKETQYF. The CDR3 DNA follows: TGTGCCAGCAGCTCCGCTGGGAAGGAGACCCAGTACTTC.

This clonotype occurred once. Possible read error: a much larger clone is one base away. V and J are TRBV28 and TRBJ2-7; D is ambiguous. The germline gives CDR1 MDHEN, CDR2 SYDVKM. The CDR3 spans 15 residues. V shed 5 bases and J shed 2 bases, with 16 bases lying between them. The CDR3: CASSPVGYGPYEQYF. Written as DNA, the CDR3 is TGTGCCAGCAGTCCTGTAGGGTATGGGCCCTACGAGCAGTACTTC.

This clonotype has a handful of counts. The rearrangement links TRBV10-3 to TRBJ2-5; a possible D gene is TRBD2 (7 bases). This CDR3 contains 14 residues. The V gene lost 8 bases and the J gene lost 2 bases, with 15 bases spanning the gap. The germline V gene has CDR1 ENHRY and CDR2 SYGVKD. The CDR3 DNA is TGTGCCATCCGGCGCGGGGGCGTACAAGAGACCCAGTACTTC. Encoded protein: CAIRRGGVQETQYF.

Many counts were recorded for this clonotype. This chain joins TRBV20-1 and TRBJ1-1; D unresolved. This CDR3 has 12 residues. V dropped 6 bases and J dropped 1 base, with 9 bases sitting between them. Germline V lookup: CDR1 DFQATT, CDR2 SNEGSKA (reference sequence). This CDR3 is CSAEPGNTEAFF. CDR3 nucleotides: TGCAGTGCAGAACCGGGGAACACTGAAGCTTTCTTT.

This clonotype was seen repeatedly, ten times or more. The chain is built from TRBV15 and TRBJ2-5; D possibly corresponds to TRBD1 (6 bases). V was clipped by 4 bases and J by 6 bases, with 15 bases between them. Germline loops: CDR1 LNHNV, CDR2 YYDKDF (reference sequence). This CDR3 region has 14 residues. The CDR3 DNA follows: TGTGCCACCAGCACGGACAGAAACGTGCAGACCCAGTACTTC. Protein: CATSTDRNVQTQYF.

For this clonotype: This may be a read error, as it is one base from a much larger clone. In DNA form, the CDR3 reads TGTTCCGGTGGACAGGGGGTTGGGATGAACACTGAAGCTTTCTTT. Amino acid sequence: CSGGQGVGMNTEAFF. The J gene is TRBJ1-1, the V gene TRBV5-5; 10 positions agree with TRBD1. This CDR3 comprises 15 residues. Per germline, CDR1 SGHKS and CDR2 YYEKEE (reference sequence).

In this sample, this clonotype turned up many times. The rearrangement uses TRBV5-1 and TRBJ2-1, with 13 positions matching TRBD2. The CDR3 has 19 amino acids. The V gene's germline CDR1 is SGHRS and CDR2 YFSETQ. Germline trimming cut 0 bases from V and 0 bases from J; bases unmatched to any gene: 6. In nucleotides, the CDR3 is TGCGCCAGCAGCTTGGGTACTAGCGGGGGGGTTTACTCCTACAATGAGCAGTTCTTC. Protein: CASSLGTSGGVYSYNEQFF.

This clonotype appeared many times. The CDR3 region is CASSSGTSGARTDTQYF. Here the CDR3 DNA reads TGCGCCAGCAGCTCCGGGACTAGCGGGGCTCGCACAGATACGCAGTATTTT. The chain has TRBV5-1 and TRBJ2-3, with 13 bases matching TRBD2. The CDR3 sequence is 17 residues long. CDR1 is SGHRS, CDR2 YFSETQ, per germline. After removal of 3 bases from V and 1 base from J, the junction contained 5 bases not matched to a gene.

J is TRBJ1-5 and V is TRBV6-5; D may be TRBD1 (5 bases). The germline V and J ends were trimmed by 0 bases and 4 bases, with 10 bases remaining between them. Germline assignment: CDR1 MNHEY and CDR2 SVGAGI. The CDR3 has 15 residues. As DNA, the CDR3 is TGTGCCAGCAGTTACTCGGGGGTTGCAAATCAGCCCCAGCATTTT. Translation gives CASSYSGVANQPQHF.

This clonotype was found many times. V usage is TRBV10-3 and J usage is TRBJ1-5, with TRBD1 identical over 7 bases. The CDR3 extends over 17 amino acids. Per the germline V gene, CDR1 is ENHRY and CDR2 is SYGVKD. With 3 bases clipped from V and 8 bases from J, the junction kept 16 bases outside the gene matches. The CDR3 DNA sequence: TGTGCCATCAGTGAAGGTCTGGTACAGGGGAAAAGAAAGCCCCAGCATTTT. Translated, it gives CAISEGLVQGKRKPQHF.

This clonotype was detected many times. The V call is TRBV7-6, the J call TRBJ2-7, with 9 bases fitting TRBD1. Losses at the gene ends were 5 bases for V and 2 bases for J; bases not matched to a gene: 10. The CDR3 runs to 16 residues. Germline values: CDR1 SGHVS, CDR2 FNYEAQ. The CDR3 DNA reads TGTGCCAGCAGCCAGACCCCAGGACAGGGGACCTACGAGCAGTACTTC. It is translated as CASSQTPGQGTYEQYF.

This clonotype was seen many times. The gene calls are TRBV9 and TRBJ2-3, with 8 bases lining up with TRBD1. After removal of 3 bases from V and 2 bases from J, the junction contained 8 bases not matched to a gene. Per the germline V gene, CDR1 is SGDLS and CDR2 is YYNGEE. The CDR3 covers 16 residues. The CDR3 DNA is TGTGCCAGCAGCGCCCAGGGGGCTTTAATCACAGATACGCAGTATTTT. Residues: CASSAQGALITDTQYF.